The 9 T cell receptor beta chains below come from one sample, sequenced in a study of control samples from healthy donors and cancer patients. The repertoire was sequenced with immunoSEQ multiplex PCR; TCRdb's copy has only in-frame clones and lacks some. The sample includes almost 85,000 clones, 85% to 95% of them seen just once. The sequenced sample was blood. These receptors all come from a woman aged 18-30 years in good health.

The rearrangement joins TRBV7-3 to TRBJ2-5, with a tentative D call TRBD1 (6 bases). V lost 4 bases and J lost 3, with 9 bases in between. The CDR3 sequence is 13 residues long. Germline CDR1 SGHTA, CDR2 FQGTGA. The CDR3 loop reads CASSSYREETQYF. Written as DNA, the CDR3 is TGTGCCAGCAGCTCCTACAGGGAAGAGACCCAGTACTTC.

This rearrangement joins TRBV14 to TRBJ2-6; no definite D call. V dropped 2 bases and J dropped 4 bases, with 12 bases sitting between them. This CDR3 contains 16 residues. The germline V gene has CDR1 SGHDN and CDR2 FVKESK. The DNA of the CDR3 is TGTGCCAGCAGCCAACAAACCGGAACCGGGGCCAACGTCCTGACTTTC. This sequence encodes CASSQQTGTGANVLTF.

The V and J genes are TRBV7-8 and TRBJ1-6; 9 positions agree with TRBD1. Unmatched junction bases numbered 18, after V lost 1 base and J lost 5 bases. The V gene's germline CDR1 is SGHVS and CDR2 FQNEAQ. This CDR3 contains 21 residues. CDR3 region: CASSLEVYSGTGRGNNSPLHF. The CDR3 DNA sequence: TGTGCCAGCAGCTTAGAAGTTTATTCTGGGACAGGGCGCGGAAATAATTCACCCCTCCACTTT.

The chain couples TRBV5-1 to TRBJ2-1, with no clear D. This CDR3 comprises 16 residues. V shed 5 bases and J shed 0 bases, with 15 bases lying between them. Germline loops: CDR1 SGHRS, CDR2 YFSETQ. The DNA for the CDR3 is TGCGCCAGCAGTTCAACTACCCCGAGCTCCTACAATGAGCAGTTCTTC. It encodes CASSSTTPSSYNEQFF.

The chain is built from TRBV15 and TRBJ2-5, with 7 nucleotides matching TRBD2. Germline V gene data show CDR1 as LNHNV and CDR2 as YYDKDF (reference sequence). This CDR3 spans 15 amino acids. V gave up 1 base and J gave up 4 bases; unmatched junction bases: 6. CDR3 loop: CATSRAVTGGETQYF. Written as DNA, the CDR3 is TGTGCCACCAGCAGAGCCGTTACGGGGGGAGAGACCCAGTACTTC.

This rearrangement joins TRBV7-2 to TRBJ2-2, with D possibly called TRBD1 or TRBD2 (5 bases each). The CDR3 sequence is 14 residues long. Germline CDR1 reads SGHTA; CDR2 reads FQGNSA. The germline V and J ends were trimmed by 1 base and 7 bases, with 10 bases remaining between them. The CDR3 nucleotides read TGTGCCAGCAGCTTAGTACTAGGGGTCGGGGAGCTGTTTTTT. Its translation is CASSLVLGVGELFF.

The V call is TRBV3-1 (or the pseudogene TRBV3-2), the J call TRBJ1-1; D gene uncertain. Germline V CDR1 and CDR2: LGHDT, YNNKEL (reference sequence). The CDR3 is 15 residues long. With 3 bases removed from V and 6 bases from J, the gap between germline ends came to 17 bases. CDR3 loop: CASSQTREPRAEAFF. CDR3 nucleotide sequence: TGTGCCAGCAGCCAGACCCGGGAGCCCCGGGCTGAAGCTTTCTTT.

This clone showed up just once. The V call is TRBV10-1, the J call TRBJ2-7, with 7 bases that match TRBD1. The CDR3 is 12 residues long. The junction had 7 bases not matched to a gene; V was cut back by 8 bases and J by 6 bases. Germline lookup yields CDR1 WNHNN and CDR2 SYGVQD (reference sequence). DNA for the CDR3: TGCGCCAGCGGGACAGTAAAGGGCGAGCAGTACTTC. Translated: CASGTVKGEQYF.

This rearrangement joins TRBV28 to TRBJ2-7; D is perhaps TRBD1 (10 bases). Germline V gene sequence: CDR1 MDHEN, CDR2 SYDVKM. The CDR3 is 23 residues long. Trimming stripped 5 bases from V and 2 bases from J, with 40 bases between. In nucleotides, the CDR3 is TGTGCCAGCAGTCAGCACTCGGGGTCCGACAGGGGGCGCTGGCTAGCGGGACCCTACGAGCAGTACTTC. Its translation is CASSQHSGSDRGRWLAGPYEQYF.